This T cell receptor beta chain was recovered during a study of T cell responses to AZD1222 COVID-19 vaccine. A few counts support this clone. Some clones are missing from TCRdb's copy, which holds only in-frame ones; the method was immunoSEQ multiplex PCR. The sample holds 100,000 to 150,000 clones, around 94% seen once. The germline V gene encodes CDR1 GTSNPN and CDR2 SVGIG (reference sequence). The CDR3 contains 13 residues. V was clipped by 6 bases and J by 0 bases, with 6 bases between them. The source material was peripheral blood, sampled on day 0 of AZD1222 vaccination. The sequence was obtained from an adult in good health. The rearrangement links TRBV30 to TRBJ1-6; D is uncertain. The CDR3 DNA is TGTGCCTGTTCAAGCTCCTATAATTCACCCCTCCACTTT. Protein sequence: CACSSSYNSPLHF. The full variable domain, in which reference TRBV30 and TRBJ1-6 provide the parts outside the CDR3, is SQTIHQWPATLVQPVGSPLSLECTVEGTSNPNLYWYRQAAGRGLQLLFYSVGIGQISSEVPQNLSASRPQDRQFILSSKKLLLSDSGFYLCACSSSYNSPLHFGNGTRLTVT.